This TCR beta chain was recovered during a study of shared clonotypes between healthy human individuals. Study-level information: There were three CD4 naive, three CD4 memory, two CD8 naive and one CD8 memory plates per donor. General study findings and limits: Naive CD4 clonotypes overlapped across a handful of donors at around 4.7%.

Template for every sorted-subset replicate PCR totaled about 200 ng DNA, tens of thousands of T cell genomes. Clones were sequenced by immunoSEQ multiplex PCR, and TCRdb holds only the in-frame ones, with some missing. In the table there are hundreds of thousands of clones, roughly 95% of which are singletons. Germline CDR1 and CDR2: MNHEY and SMNVEV (reference sequence). The CDR3 consists of 15 residues. J was trimmed by 1 base and V by 8 bases; bases with no gene match: 9. As to this clone: No antigen is known for it.

The sequence was obtained from a woman aged 25 to 39 in good health. The sequencing sample was made of naive CD4+ T cells sorted from blood. Subset indicated: CD45RA+ positively selected. The chain employs TRBV27 and TRBJ1-1; 8 nucleotides agree with TRBD1. CDR3 region: CASRQGRLGNTEAFF. The CDR3 DNA is TGTGCCAGCCGACAGGGGAGGCTTGGGAACACTGAAGCTTTCTTT.